The 29 T cell receptor beta chains listed next were all sequenced from one sample in a study of blood T cell repertoires in COVID-19. Repertoires were generated with immunoSEQ multiplex PCR, while TCRdb's copy carries only in-frame clones and drops some. The sample lists around 300,000 clones, about 85% occurring once. Sequencing was carried out using peripheral blood. These receptor sequences come from a man between 18 and 29 years old with active or convalescent COVID-19.

The chain employs TRBV6-6 and TRBJ1-2; 8 nucleotides agree with TRBD1. This CDR3 spans 15 amino acids. CDR1 is MNHNY, CDR2 SVGAGI, per germline (reference sequence). V dropped 6 bases and J dropped 8; count of bases not matched to a gene: 14. CDR3 DNA sequence: TGTGCCAGCAGCCACCCACAGGGGGGGTTCTACGGCTACACCTTC. It translates to CASSHPQGGFYGYTF.

This clone showed up just once. V gene TRBV11-2 combines with J gene TRBJ2-3, with TRBD2 identical over 14 bases. Germline V gene sequence: CDR1 SGHAT, CDR2 FQNNGV. This CDR3 is 19 amino acids long. The trim removed 4 bases at V and 0 bases at J, leaving 9 bases unmatched. The CDR3 sequence is CASSSGTSGRFLSTDTQYF. CDR3 in DNA: TGTGCCAGCAGCTCAGGGACTAGCGGGAGATTCCTTAGCACAGATACGCAGTATTTT.

The chain recombines TRBV15 with TRBJ1-4; no firm D call. This CDR3 spans 16 amino acids. Trimming shortened V by 0 bases and J by 3 bases, and 11 bases separated the two germline ends. Germline CDR1 and CDR2: LNHNV and YYDKDF (reference sequence). The CDR3, as DNA: TGTGCCACCAGCAGAGATCATGCAGGCCCTAATGAAAAACTGTTTTTT. It translates to CATSRDHAGPNEKLFF.

Concerning this clone: The same CDR3 arises from other DNA sequences in this sample as well. The chain has TRBV4-3 and TRBJ1-6; D remains unclear. Germline-derived CDR1 and CDR2 are LGHNA and YSLEER. The germline V and J ends were trimmed by 1 base and 7 bases, with 11 bases remaining between them. The CDR3 has 15 residues. The CDR3 nucleotides read TGCGCCAGCAGCCAAGGGACCGGGGTAAATTCACCCCTCCACTTT. Translated, it gives CASSQGTGVNSPLHF.

V and J are TRBV10-2 and TRBJ1-1; D perhaps matches TRBD1 (5 bases). CDR1 WSHSY and CDR2 SAAADI come from the germline V gene. The CDR3 contains 15 residues. The V gene lost 0 bases and the J gene lost 3 bases, with 11 bases spanning the gap. CDR3 sequence (DNA): TGCGCCAGCAGTGAGTCGTGGGGGGACGACACTGAAGCTTTCTTT. Translation gives CASSESWGDDTEAFF.

The chain employs TRBV4-3 and TRBJ1-1; possible D gene TRBD1, 5 bases. The CDR3 loop spans 14 amino acids. CDR1 and CDR2 (germline): LGHNA, YSLEER. The V gene lost 2 bases and the J gene lost 5 bases, with 12 bases spanning the gap. DNA of the CDR3: TGCGCCAGCAGCCAATTTCAGGGTTGGACTGAAGCTTTCTTT. Protein sequence: CASSQFQGWTEAFF.

This clone was observed once. The chain has TRBV6-5 and TRBJ1-3; D perhaps matches TRBD1 (6 bases). CDR1 and CDR2 (germline): MNHEY, SVGAGI. Trimming shortened V by 6 bases and J by 7 bases, and 13 bases separated the two germline ends. The CDR3 has 13 amino acids. The CDR3: CASRTDRTNTIYF. The CDR3 DNA sequence: TGTGCCAGCAGAACCGACAGGACGAACACCATATATTTT.

This clone appeared a single time. The rearrangement joins TRBV29-1 to TRBJ2-1; possible D gene TRBD2, 5 bases. This CDR3 spans 15 amino acids. Germline CDR1 reads SQVTM; CDR2 reads ANQGSEA. Trimming cost V 3 bases and J 5 bases, with 17 bases left between them. The DNA of the CDR3 is TGCAGCGTTGATTGGCTCCGGACTCCAGACAATGAGCAGTTCTTC. It translates to CSVDWLRTPDNEQFF.

This chain links TRBV5-4 with TRBJ2-2; TRBD2 matches at 16 bases. The CDR3 has 19 amino acids. Losses at the gene ends were 4 bases for V and 6 bases for J; bases not matched to a gene: 12. CDR1 SGHNT and CDR2 YYREEE come from the germline V gene (reference sequence). This CDR3 is CASSPGTSGRARGSGELFF. Here the CDR3 DNA reads TGTGCCAGCAGCCCCGGGACTAGCGGGAGGGCCAGAGGGTCCGGGGAGCTGTTTTTT. Supplemented by reference TRBV5-4 and TRBJ2-2, the full variable domain reads ETGVTQSPTHLIKTRGQQVTLRCSSQSGHNTVSWYQQALGQGPQFIFQYYREEENGRGNFPPRFSGLQFPNYSSELNVNALELDDSALYLCASSPGTSGRARGSGELFFGEGSRLTVL.

The gene calls are TRBV27 and TRBJ1-4, with a possible D match to TRBD1 (6 bases). The germline V gene encodes CDR1 MNHEY and CDR2 SMNVEV (reference sequence). The CDR3 sequence is 15 residues long. V shed 6 bases and J shed 8 bases, with 19 bases lying between them. This CDR3 is CASSPFWDKHEKLFF. The CDR3 DNA reads TGTGCCAGCAGCCCATTCTGGGACAAACACGAAAAACTGTTTTTT.

This chain connects TRBV9 to TRBJ2-1, with 7 bases identical to TRBD2. The germline V gene has CDR1 SGDLS and CDR2 YYNGEE. V was clipped by 0 bases and J by 13 bases; unmatched bases: 10. The CDR3 contains 14 residues. This CDR3 is CASSVAISGSLQFF. CDR3 in DNA: TGTGCCAGCAGCGTAGCTATTAGCGGGTCACTTCAGTTCTTC.

This clone occurred a few times. The J gene is TRBJ1-1, the V gene TRBV18, with D possibly TRBD1 on 6 matching bases. Germline V gene sequence: CDR1 KGHSH, CDR2 LQKENI. CDR3 size: 13 residues. V lost 6 bases, J lost 3 bases, and 11 bases lay in between. CDR3 in amino acids: CASSDDRYTEAFF. DNA of the CDR3: TGTGCCAGCTCCGACGACAGGTACACTGAAGCTTTCTTT.

This clone was counted between two and nine times. This chain uses TRBV23-1 with TRBJ1-2; D is unresolved. TRBV23-1 is classed as an ORF, of uncertain function. This CDR3 is 16 amino acids long. V lost 7 bases and J lost 0, with 18 bases in between. CDR3 coding DNA: TGCGCCAGCACGGCTGGCAGCCCGACAACTAACTATGGCTACACCTTC. This gives the protein CASTAGSPTTNYGYTF.

This clone was counted many times. The gene calls are TRBV7-2 and TRBJ1-3; 7 nucleotides match TRBD1. V was clipped by 2 bases and J by 0 bases; unmatched bases: 7. Germline V lookup: CDR1 SGHTA, CDR2 FQGNSA. CDR3 length: 17 amino acids. The CDR3 loop is CASSLRQGTHSGNTIYF. CDR3 DNA sequence: TGTGCCAGCAGCTTAAGACAGGGAACGCACTCTGGAAACACCATATATTTT.

The J gene is TRBJ2-1, the V gene TRBV12-3 or TRBV12-4; TRBD2 matches 12 bases. Trimming took 6 bases from V and 9 from J; bases not matched to a gene: 3. This CDR3 contains 13 residues. For the CDR3, the DNA is TGTGCCAGCAGCCTAGCGGGAGGGGGTGAGCAGTTCTTC. Translation gives CASSLAGGGEQFF.

The CDR3 loop is CASSLAGFRGETQYF. The CDR3 DNA reads as TGTGCCAGCAGCTTGGCGGGTTTTCGGGGAGAGACCCAGTACTTC. This chain connects TRBV5-4 to TRBJ2-5, with D tentatively TRBD2 (5 bases). V lost 0 bases and J lost 4, with 13 bases in between. The germline V gene has CDR1 SGHNT and CDR2 YYREEE (reference sequence). The CDR3 totals 15 residues.

V and J are TRBV27 and TRBJ1-4; tentative D call: TRBD1 (5 bases). Germline-derived CDR1 and CDR2 are MNHEY and SMNVEV (reference sequence). The CDR3 extends over 18 amino acids. Trimming pared 2 bases from V and 8 bases from J, leaving 24 bases between. CDR3 sequence reads: CASSLESGVVAAVEKLFF. The CDR3 coding sequence is TGTGCCAGCAGTTTAGAGTCGGGGGTGGTAGCCGCCGTCGAAAAACTGTTTTTT.

J is TRBJ2-7 and V is TRBV28, with 11 bases identical to TRBD2. V dropped 8 bases and J dropped 5; count of bases not matched to a gene: 11. Germline values: CDR1 MDHEN, CDR2 SYDVKM. The CDR3 has 15 residues. The CDR3 DNA reads TGTGCCAGCGGAATAAGAACTAGCGGGAGAAACGAGCAGTACTTC. Translating gives CASGIRTSGRNEQYF. Supplemented by reference TRBV28 and TRBJ2-7, the full variable domain reads DVKVTQSSRYLVKRTGEKVFLECVQDMDHENMFWYRQDPGLGLRLIYFSYDVKMKEKGDIPEGYSVSREKKERFSLILESASTNQTSMYLCASGIRTSGRNEQYFGPGTRLTVT.

CDR3 nucleotide sequence: TGTGCCAGCAGCCAAGATGGGGCAGGAACCTACGAGCAGTACTTC. Protein sequence: CASSQDGAGTYEQYF. V is TRBV3-1 (or the pseudogene TRBV3-2) and J is TRBJ2-7, with D maybe TRBD1 (5 bases). There are 15 residues in the CDR3. V lost 0 bases, J lost 2 bases, and 11 bases lay in between. CDR1 and CDR2 from the germline V gene are LGHDT and YNNKEL (reference sequence).

V gene TRBV5-6 combines with J gene TRBJ1-2; 7 bases are shared with TRBD1. V dropped 5 bases and J dropped 1; count of bases not matched to a gene: 8. The CDR3 contains 15 residues. The germline V gene has CDR1 SGHDT and CDR2 YYEEEE. The CDR3 is CASSSGTANNYGYTF. In DNA form, the CDR3 reads TGTGCCAGCAGTTCCGGGACAGCGAATAACTATGGCTACACCTTC.

This chain joins TRBV28 and TRBJ2-5, with a tentative D call TRBD2 (5 bases). The CDR3 sequence is 13 residues long. Trimming took 6 bases from V and 3 from J, leaving 11 bases between them. Germline assignment: CDR1 MDHEN and CDR2 SYDVKM. The CDR3 nucleotides read TGTGCCAGCAGCAAACGGGGAAAAGAGACCCAGTACTTC. It is translated as CASSKRGKETQYF.

This chain uses TRBV9 with TRBJ2-1; D is possibly TRBD1 (5 bases). The CDR3 is 12 residues long. The germline V gene has CDR1 SGDLS and CDR2 YYNGEE. V was shortened by 3 bases and J by 7 bases, with 8 bases between the two germline ends. CDR3 nucleotide sequence: TGTGCCAGCAGCGATGGGGCGAATGAGCAGTTCTTC. Translating it yields CASSDGANEQFF.

J is TRBJ1-3 and V is TRBV11-2; TRBD1 agrees at 10 bases. CDR1 and CDR2 (germline): SGHAT, FQNNGV. CDR3 length: 19 residues. V lost 6 bases, J lost 0 bases, and 14 bases stayed unmatched. The CDR3 DNA reads TGTGCCAGCAGACTCGCCCGGGACAGGGGACACTACTCTGGAAACACCATATATTTT. Amino acids: CASRLARDRGHYSGNTIYF. Using reference TRBV11-2 and TRBJ1-3 for the parts outside the CDR3, the full variable domain is EAGVAQSPRYKIIEKRQSVAFWCNPISGHATLYWYQQILGQGPKLLIQFQNNGVVDDSQLPKDRFSAERLKGVDSTLKIQPAKLEDSAVYLCASRLARDRGHYSGNTIYFGEGSWLTVV.

This clone has just one count. The chain recombines TRBV16 with TRBJ1-1; no clear D gene. The CDR3 has 13 residues. V lost 2 bases, J lost 6 bases, and 10 bases lay in between. Germline V gene sequence: CDR1 KGHSY, CDR2 FQNENV. CDR3 nucleotide sequence: TGTGCCAGCAGCCAAAGTGGAGGGCCTGAAGCTTTCTTT. Protein sequence: CASSQSGGPEAFF.

V gene TRBV10-3 combines with J gene TRBJ2-7; 7 bases line up with TRBD1. V gave up 4 bases and J gave up 4 bases; unmatched junction bases: 19. The CDR3 contains 18 residues. CDR1 and CDR2 (germline): ENHRY, SYGVKD. CDR3 DNA sequence: TGTGCCATCAGTGGTGCCCTTCTAGAACAGGGGCGCGGGTACGAGCAGTACTTC. Protein: CAISGALLEQGRGYEQYF.

The gene calls are TRBV13 and TRBJ1-5; the match to TRBD1 covers 7 bases. CDR1 and CDR2 (germline): PRHDT, FYEKMQ (reference sequence). CDR3 length: 17 amino acids. V was clipped by 2 bases and J by 0 bases; unmatched bases: 7. Here the CDR3 reads CASSLSGQSYSNQPQHF. The CDR3, as DNA: TGTGCCAGCAGCTTATCGGGACAGTCATATAGCAATCAGCCCCAGCATTTT.

CDR3 in amino acids: CASSYPRGRGQPQHF. DNA of the CDR3: TGTGCCAGCAGTTACCCCAGGGGGCGGGGACAGCCCCAGCATTTT. The gene calls are TRBV6-2 or TRBV6-3 and TRBJ1-5; TRBD1 agrees at 8 bases. Germline V gene lookup returns CDR1 MNHEY and CDR2 SVGEGT. This CDR3 contains 15 residues. The V and J ends lost 2 bases and 7 bases, in that order; junction bases with no gene match: 7.

To note about this clone: Other DNA variants within this sample encode the same CDR3. The chain recombines TRBV27 with TRBJ1-6, with unresolved D. The germline V and J ends were trimmed by 3 bases and 9 bases, with 6 bases remaining between them. CDR3 length: 12 amino acids. The germline V gene has CDR1 MNHEY and CDR2 SMNVEV (reference sequence). The CDR3, as DNA: TGTGCCAGCAGTTTTACGGGTTCACCCCTCCACTTT. Protein: CASSFTGSPLHF.

The chain uses TRBV5-4 and TRBJ1-4; no definite D call. CDR3 length: 16 amino acids. The V gene lost 3 bases and the J gene lost 7 bases, with 19 bases spanning the gap. Looked up from germline, CDR1 is SGHNT and CDR2 is YYREEE (reference sequence). In DNA, the CDR3 is TGTGCCAGCAGCTCGACTACAGAGCTTTTGGGTGAAAAACTGTTTTTT. Residues: CASSSTTELLGEKLFF.